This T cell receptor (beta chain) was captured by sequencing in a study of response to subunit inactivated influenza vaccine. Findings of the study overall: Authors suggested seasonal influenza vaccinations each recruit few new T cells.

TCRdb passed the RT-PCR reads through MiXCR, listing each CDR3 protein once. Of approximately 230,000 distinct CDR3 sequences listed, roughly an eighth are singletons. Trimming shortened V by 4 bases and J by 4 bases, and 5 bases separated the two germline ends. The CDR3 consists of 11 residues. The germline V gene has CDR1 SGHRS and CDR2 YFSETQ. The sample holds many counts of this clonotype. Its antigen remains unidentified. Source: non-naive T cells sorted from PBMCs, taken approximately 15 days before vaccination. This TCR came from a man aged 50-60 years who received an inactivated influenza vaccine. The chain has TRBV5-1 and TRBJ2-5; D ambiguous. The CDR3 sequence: CASSEGETQYF. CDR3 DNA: TGCGCCAGCAGCGAAGGAGAGACCCAGTACTTC.